The entry that follows covers one T cell receptor beta chain sequence. The sample originates from a study of PD-1 blockade in mismatch repair-deficient tumors. Whole-study context: Enrolled about 2012-2017, patients had progressing, pretreated mismatch repair-deficient cancers of 12 types.

Only in-frame clones appear in the TCRdb table, and some are missing; sequencing was by immunoSEQ multiplex PCR. The sample includes about 110,000 clones, roughly 80% seen only once; the top ten take roughly 4.8%. Germline CDR1 reads LGHNT; CDR2 reads FRNRAP. This CDR3 has 17 amino acids. The trim removed 5 bases at V and 4 bases at J, leaving 12 bases unmatched. Mismatch repair deficiency was confirmed in all patients, by PCR or immunohistochemistry. The specimen comprised peripheral blood, sampled 60 weeks after starting pembrolizumab. This TCR came from an adult with mismatch repair-deficient cancer. V usage is TRBV12-5 and J usage is TRBJ2-3; 10 bases are shared with TRBD1. CDR3 in amino acids: CASGGRDRGPFPDTQYF. CDR3 DNA sequence: TGTGCTAGTGGTGGCCGGGACAGGGGCCCCTTTCCAGATACGCAGTATTTT. Supplemented by reference TRBV12-5 and TRBJ2-3, the full variable domain reads DARVTQTPRHKVTEMGQEVTMRCQPILGHNTVFWYRQTMMQGLELLAYFRNRAPLDDSGMPKDRFSAEMPDATLATLKIQPSEPRDSAVYFCASGGRDRGPFPDTQYFGPGTRLTVL.